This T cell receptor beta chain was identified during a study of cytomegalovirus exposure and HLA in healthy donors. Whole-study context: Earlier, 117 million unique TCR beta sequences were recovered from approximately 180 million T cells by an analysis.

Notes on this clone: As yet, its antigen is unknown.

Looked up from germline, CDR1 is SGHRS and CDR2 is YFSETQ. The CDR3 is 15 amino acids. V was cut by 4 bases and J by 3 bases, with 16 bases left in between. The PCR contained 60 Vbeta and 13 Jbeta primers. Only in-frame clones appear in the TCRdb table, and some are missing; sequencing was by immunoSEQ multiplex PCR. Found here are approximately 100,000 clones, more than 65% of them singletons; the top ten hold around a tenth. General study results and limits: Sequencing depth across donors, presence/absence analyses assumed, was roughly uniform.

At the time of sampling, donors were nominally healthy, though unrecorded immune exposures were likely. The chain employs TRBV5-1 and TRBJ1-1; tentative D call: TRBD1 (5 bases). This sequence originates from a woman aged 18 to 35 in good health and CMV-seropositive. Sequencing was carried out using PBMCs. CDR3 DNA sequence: TGCGCCAGCAGCGGACGCGGGGTAGGGGACACTGAAGCTTTCTTT. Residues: CASSGRGVGDTEAFF.